Reported below is one T cell receptor beta chain. Its antigen is not identified. The junction differs from germline at one of its ends, possibly a read error. General observations from the study: Tumor memory CD4+ T cell TCR gene usage was found to cluster with blood and lymph node memory CD4+ cells and with lymph node naive CD4+ cells.

After constant-region reverse-primer amplification, full-length variable regions underwent semi-nested PCR with Nested Universal Primer A. TCRdb re-analysed the 5' RACE reads in MiXCR, keeping a single row per CDR3 protein. The data show 35,000 to 50,000 distinct CDR3 sequences, 30% seen once. The germline V gene has CDR1 SGHRS and CDR2 YFSETQ. The CDR3 covers 15 residues. The TCR sequence derives from a female donor with breast cancer. The sample consisted of tumor-infiltrating memory CD4+ T cells sorted from the breast tumor. Regarding subset: memory CD4+ T cells, CD4+CD45RO+CD25-. The V gene is TRBV5-1, the J gene TRBJ2-1; 10 positions match TRBD2. The CDR3, as DNA: TGCGTCAGCAGCTTGGGGCCTAGCGGGAGCCGTGAGCAGTTCTTC. Translation: CVSSLGPSGSREQFF.